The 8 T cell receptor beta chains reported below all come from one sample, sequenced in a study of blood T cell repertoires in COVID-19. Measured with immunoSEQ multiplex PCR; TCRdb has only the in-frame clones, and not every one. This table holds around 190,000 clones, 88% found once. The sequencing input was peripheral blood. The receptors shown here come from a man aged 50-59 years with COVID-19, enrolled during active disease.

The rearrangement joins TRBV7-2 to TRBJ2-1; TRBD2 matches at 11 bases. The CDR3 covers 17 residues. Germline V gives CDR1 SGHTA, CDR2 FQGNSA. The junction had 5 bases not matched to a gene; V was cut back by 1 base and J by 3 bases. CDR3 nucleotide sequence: TGTGCCAGCAGCTTAGTGGCTAGCGGGGGGTACTACAATGAGCAGTTCTTC. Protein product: CASSLVASGGYYNEQFF.

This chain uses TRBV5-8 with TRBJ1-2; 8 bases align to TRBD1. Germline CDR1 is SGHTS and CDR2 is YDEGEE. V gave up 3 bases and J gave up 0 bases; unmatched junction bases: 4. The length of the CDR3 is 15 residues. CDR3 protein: CASSYRDRPNYGYTF. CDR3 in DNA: TGTGCCAGCAGCTACCGGGACAGGCCTAACTATGGCTACACCTTC. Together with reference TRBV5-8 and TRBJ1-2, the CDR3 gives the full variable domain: EAGVTQSPTHLIKTRGQQATLRCSPISGHTSVYWYQQALGLGLQFLLWYDEGEERNRGNFPPRFSGRQFPNYSSELNVNALELEDSALYLCASSYRDRPNYGYTFGSGTRLTVV.

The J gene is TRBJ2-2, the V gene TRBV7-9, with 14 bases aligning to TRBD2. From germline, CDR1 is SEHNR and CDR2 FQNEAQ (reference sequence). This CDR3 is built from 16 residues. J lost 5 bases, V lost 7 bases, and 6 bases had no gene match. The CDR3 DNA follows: TGTGCCAGCACCTCCGGACTAGCGGGAGGTACCGGGGAGCTGTTTTTT. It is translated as CASTSGLAGGTGELFF.

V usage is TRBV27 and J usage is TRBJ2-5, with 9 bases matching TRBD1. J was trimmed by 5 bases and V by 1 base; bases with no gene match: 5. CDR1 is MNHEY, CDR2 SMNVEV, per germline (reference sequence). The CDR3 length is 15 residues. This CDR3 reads CASSLFTGGEETQYF. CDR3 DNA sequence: TGTGCCAGCAGTTTATTCACAGGGGGCGAGGAGACCCAGTACTTC.

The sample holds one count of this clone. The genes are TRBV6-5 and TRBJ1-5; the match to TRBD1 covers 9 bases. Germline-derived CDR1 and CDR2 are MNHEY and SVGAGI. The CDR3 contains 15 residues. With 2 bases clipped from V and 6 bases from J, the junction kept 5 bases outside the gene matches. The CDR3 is CASSYTGGAGQPQHF. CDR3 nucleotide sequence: TGTGCCAGCAGTTACACAGGGGGCGCCGGTCAGCCCCAGCATTTT.

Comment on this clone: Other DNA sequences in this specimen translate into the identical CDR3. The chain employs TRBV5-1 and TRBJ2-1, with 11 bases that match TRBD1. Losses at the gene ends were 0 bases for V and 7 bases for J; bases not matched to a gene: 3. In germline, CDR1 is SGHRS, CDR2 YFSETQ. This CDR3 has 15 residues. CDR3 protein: CASSLVGQGANEQFF. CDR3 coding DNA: TGCGCCAGCAGCTTGGTAGGACAGGGGGCAAATGAGCAGTTCTTC.

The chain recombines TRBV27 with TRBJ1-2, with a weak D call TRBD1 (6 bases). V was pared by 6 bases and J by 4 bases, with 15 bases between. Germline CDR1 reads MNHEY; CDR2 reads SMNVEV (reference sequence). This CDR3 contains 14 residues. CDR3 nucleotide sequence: TGTGCCAGCAGATCCAGGGGTGAGGGCTATGGCTACACCTTC. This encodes CASRSRGEGYGYTF.

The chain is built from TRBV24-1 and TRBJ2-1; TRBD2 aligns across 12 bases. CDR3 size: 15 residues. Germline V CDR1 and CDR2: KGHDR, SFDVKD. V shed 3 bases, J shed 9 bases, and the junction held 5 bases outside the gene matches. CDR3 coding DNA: TGTGCCACCAGTGATGGAGGACTAGCGGGGTCTGAGCAGTTCTTC. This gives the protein CATSDGGLAGSEQFF.